This TCR beta chain is drawn from a study of cytomegalovirus exposure and HLA in healthy donors. Study-level findings and limits: Prior analysis indicated that the majority of TCR beta V segments exhibited productivity approximately 87% or approximately 30% of the time. A cluster of highly shared sequence variants was likely a sequencing artifact.

On this clone: Its antigen is unknown.

Both 60 Vbeta primers and 13 Jbeta primers went into the PCR. TCRdb's table, derived via immunoSEQ multiplex PCR, lists solely in-frame clones and lacks some. The top ten hold about 0.78% of the sample, which has about 190,000 clones, 80% to 85% seen once. The CDR3 has 13 residues. The germline CDR1 and CDR2 sequences are SGHTA and FQGNSA. The ends lost 4 bases at V and 7 bases at J; junction bases unmatched: 6. It was healthy bone marrow donors who served as donors. Despite likely unrecorded immune exposures, the donors were nominally healthy at the time of sampling. The TCR originated in a woman under 30 in good health and CMV-seronegative. Sequenced input: PBMCs. This chain links TRBV7-2 with TRBJ1-1; 7 bases line up with TRBD1. CDR3 nucleotides: TGTGCCAGCAGCTCACTAGGGGGCAGTGAAGCTTTCTTT. Its protein product is CASSSLGGSEAFF.